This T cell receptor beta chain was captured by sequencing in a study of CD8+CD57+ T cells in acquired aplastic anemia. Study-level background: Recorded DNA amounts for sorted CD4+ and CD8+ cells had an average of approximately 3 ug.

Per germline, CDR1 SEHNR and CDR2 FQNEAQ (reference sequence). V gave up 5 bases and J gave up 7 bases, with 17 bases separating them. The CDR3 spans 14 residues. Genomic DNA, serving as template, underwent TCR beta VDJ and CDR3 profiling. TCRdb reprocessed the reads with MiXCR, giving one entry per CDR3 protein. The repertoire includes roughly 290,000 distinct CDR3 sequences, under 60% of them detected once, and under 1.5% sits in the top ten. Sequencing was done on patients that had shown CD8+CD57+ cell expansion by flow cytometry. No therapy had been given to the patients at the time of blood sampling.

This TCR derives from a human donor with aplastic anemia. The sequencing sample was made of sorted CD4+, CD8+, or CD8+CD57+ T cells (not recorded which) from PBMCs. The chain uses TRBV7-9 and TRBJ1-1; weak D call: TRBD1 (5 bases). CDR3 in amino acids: CASSNRRAGGEAFF. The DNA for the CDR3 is TGTGCCAGCAGCAACCGACGAGCGGGGGGTGAAGCTTTCTTT.